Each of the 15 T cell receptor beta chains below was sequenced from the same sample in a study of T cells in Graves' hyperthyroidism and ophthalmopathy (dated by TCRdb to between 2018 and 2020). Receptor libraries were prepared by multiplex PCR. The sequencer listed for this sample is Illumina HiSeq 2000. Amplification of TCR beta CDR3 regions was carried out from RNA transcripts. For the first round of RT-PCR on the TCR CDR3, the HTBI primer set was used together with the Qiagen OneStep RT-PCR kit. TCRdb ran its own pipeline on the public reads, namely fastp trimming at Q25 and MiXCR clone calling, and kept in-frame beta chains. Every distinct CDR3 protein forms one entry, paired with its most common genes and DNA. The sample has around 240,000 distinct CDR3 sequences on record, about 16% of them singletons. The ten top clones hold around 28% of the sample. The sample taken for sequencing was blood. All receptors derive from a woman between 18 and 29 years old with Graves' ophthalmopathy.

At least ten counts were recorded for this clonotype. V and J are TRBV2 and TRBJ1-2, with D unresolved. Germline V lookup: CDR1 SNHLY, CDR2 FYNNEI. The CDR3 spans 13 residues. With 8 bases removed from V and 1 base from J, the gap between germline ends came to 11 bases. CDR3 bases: TGTGCCAGCCAGCCAGACCTTAACTATGGCTACACCTTC. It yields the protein CASQPDLNYGYTF.

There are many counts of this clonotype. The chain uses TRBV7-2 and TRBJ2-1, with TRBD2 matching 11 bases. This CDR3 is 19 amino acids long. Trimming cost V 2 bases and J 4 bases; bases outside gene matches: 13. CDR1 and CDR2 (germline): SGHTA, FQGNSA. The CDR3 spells CASSLFRLAGGFIYNEQFF. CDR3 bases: TGTGCCAGCAGCTTATTTCGGCTAGCGGGGGGATTCATATACAATGAGCAGTTCTTC.

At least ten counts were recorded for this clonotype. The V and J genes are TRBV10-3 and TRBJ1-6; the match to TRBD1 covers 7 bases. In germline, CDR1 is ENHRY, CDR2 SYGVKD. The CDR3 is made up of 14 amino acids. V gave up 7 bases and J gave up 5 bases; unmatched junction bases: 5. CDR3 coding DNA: TGTGCCATCACCGGGACAGCCGATAATTCACCCCTCCACTTT. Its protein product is CAITGTADNSPLHF.

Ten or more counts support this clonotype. In nucleotides, the CDR3 is TGTGCCAGCAGCCCACTGAACTCCTACAATGAGCAGTTCTTC. This codes for CASSPLNSYNEQFF. The genes are TRBV7-8 and TRBJ2-1; no reliable D call. This CDR3 comprises 14 residues. CDR1 and CDR2 (germline): SGHVS, FQNEAQ. Trimming took off 5 bases at V and 0 bases at J, with 8 bases between the two ends.

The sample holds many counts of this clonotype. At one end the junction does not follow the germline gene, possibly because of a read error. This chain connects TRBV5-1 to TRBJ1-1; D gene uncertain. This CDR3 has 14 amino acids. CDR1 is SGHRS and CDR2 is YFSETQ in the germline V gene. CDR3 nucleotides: TGCGCCAGCAGCTTGCAGCAGGTGAACACTGAAGCTTCCTTT. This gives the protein CASSLQQVNTEASF.

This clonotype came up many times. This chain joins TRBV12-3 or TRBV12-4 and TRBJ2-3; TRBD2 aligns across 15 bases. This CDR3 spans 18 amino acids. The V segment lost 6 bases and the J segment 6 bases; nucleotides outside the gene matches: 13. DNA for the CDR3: TGTGCCAGCAGCCCCATGTGGACTAGCGGGGGGGCGGGGGATACGCAGTATTTT. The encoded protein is CASSPMWTSGGAGDTQYF.

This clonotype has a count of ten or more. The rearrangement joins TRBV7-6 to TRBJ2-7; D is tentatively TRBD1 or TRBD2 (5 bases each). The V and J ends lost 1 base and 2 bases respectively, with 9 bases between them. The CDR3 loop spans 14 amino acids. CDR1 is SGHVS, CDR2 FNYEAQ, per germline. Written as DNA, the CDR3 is TGTGCCAGCAGCTTAGGTGGGACGGCCTACGAGCAGTACTTC. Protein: CASSLGGTAYEQYF.

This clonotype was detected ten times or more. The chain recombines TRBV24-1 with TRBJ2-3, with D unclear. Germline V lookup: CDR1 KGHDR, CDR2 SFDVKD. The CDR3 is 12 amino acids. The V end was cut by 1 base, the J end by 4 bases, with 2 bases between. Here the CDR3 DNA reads TGTGCCACCAGTGATTTAGCAGATACGCAGTATTTT. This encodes CATSDLADTQYF.

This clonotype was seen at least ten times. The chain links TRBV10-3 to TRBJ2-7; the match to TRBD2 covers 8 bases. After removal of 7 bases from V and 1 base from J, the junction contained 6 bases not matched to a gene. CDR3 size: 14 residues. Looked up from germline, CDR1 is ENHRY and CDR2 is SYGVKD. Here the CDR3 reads CAITSGHTSYEQYF. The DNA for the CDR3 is TGTGCCATCACTAGCGGGCACACTTCCTACGAGCAGTACTTC.

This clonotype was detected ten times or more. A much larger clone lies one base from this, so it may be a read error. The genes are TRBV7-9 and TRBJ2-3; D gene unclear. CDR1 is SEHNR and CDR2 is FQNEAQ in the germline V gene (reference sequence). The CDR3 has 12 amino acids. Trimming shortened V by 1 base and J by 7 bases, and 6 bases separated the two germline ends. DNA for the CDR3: TGTGCCAGCAGCTTAGATAGCAATACGCAGTATTTT. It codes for CASSLDSNTQYF. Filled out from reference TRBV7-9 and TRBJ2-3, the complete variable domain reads DTGVSQNPRHKITKRGQNVTFRCDPISEHNRLYWYRQTLGQGPEFLTYFQNEAQLEKSRLLSDRFSAERPKGSFSTLEIQRTEQGDSAMYLCASSLDSNTQYFGPGTRLTVL.

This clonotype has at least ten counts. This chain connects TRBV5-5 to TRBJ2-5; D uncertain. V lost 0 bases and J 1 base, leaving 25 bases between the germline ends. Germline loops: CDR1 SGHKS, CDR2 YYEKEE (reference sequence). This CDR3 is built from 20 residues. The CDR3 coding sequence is TGTGCCAGCAGCTTGGGACCCAAACAGACTCAAGGAAATACCCAAGAGACCCAGTACTTC. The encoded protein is CASSLGPKQTQGNTQETQYF.

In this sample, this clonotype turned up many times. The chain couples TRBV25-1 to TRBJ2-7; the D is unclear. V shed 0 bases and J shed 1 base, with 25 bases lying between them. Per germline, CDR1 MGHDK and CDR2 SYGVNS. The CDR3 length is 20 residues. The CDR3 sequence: CASSEYQAESSPGGSYEQYF. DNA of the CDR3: TGTGCCAGCAGTGAATATCAGGCAGAGTCGTCACCGGGTGGGTCCTACGAGCAGTACTTC.

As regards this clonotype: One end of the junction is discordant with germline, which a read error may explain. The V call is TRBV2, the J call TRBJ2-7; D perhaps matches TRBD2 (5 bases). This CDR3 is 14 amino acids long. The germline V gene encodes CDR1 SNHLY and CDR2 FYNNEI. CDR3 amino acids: CASSDSGVSYGQYF. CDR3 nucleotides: TGTGCCAGCAGTGACAGCGGAGTCTCCTACGGGCAGTACTTC.

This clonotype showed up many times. The CDR3 bases are TGTGCCAGCAGCCACCGAACAGGACAAGAGACCCAGTACTTC. The encoded protein is CASSHRTGQETQYF. This chain connects TRBV4-2 to TRBJ2-5; maybe TRBD1 (5 bases). Germline values: CDR1 LGHNA, CDR2 YNFKEQ. The CDR3 is made up of 14 amino acids. The V end lost 3 bases, the J end lost 2 bases, and 10 bases lay between the germline ends.

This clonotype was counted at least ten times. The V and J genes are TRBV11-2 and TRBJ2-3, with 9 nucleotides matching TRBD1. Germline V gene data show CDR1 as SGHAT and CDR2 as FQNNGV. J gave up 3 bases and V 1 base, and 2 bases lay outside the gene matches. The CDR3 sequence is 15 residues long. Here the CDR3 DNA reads TGTGCCAGCAGCTTAGGGACAGGGGTAACAGATACGCAGTATTTT. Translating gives CASSLGTGVTDTQYF.